The rows below give T cell receptor beta chains drawn from one sample of a study of shared clonotypes between healthy human individuals. Data came from immunoSEQ multiplex PCR; TCRdb stores just in-frame clones and leaves some out. The sample has about 1 million clones; approximately 72% are singletons. Material for sequencing was memory CD4+ T cells sorted from blood. The receptors here all came from a man aged 18 to 30 in good health. The CDR3 runs from the conserved cysteine through the conserved F or W. The D gene is left open where the match is weak. Where a row states a size, it is once, few, many or the class of an expanded clone; other rows omit it.

>NA|NA|TRBV7-9|TRBJ2-5
CASRSWRTETQYF
TGTGCCAGCAGAAGTTGGAGGACGGAGACCCAGTACTTC
>NA|NA|TRBV19|TRBJ2-2
CASSMWGANTGELFF
TGTGCCAGTAGTATGTGGGGAGCGAACACCGGGGAGCTGTTTTTT
>TRBD2|NA|TRBV9|TRBJ2-1
CASSPDPGLAPYNEQFF
TGTGCCAGCAGCCCAGACCCTGGACTAGCGCCGTACAATGAGCAGTTCTTC
>TRBD2|NA|TRBV5-1|TRBJ2-2
CASTSTASGNTGELFF
TGCGCCAGCACATCAACTGCTAGCGGGAACACCGGGGAGCTGTTTTTT
>NA|NA|TRBV19|TRBJ1-2
CASSTPFGGDYTF
TGTGCCAGTAGTACCCCGTTTGGGGGGGACTACACCTTC
>NA|NA|TRBV5-3|TRBJ2-2
CARSLQGNQLFF
TGTGCCAGAAGCTTGCAGGGGAATCAGCTGTTTTTT
>NA|NA|TRBV19|TRBJ2-7
CASSISDSAYEQYF
TGTGCCAGTAGTATCTCGGACAGCGCCTACGAGCAGTACTTC
>TRBD2|NA|TRBV5-1|TRBJ2-3
CASSQIAGEGTDTQYF
TGCGCCAGCAGCCAAATAGCGGGAGAAGGGACAGATACGCAGTATTTT
>TRBD2|NA|TRBV10-3|TRBJ2-3
CAVGLAGADTQYF
TGTGCCGTTGGACTAGCGGGAGCAGATACGCAGTATTTT
>NA|few|TRBV29-1|TRBJ2-1
CSVEGQFF
TGCAGCGTTGAAGGGCAGTTCTTC
>NA|NA|TRBV6-5|TRBJ2-7
CASSHPAEQYF
TGTGCCAGCAGTCATCCGGCCGAGCAGTACTTC
>TRBD2|NA|TRBV10-3|TRBJ2-7
CAISESGLAGSYEQYF
TGTGCCATCAGTGAGTCCGGACTAGCGGGTTCCTACGAGCAGTACTTC
>TRBD2|NA|TRBV7-2|TRBJ2-2
CASSLSGVAGTGELFF
TGTGCCAGCAGCTTAAGCGGAGTAGCGGGAACCGGGGAGCTGTTTTTT
>TRBD1|NA|TRBV7-9|TRBJ2-3
CASSRTGSTDTQYF
TGTGCCAGCAGCCGGACAGGCAGCACAGATACGCAGTATTTT